The T cell receptor beta chain described here comes from a study of blood T cell repertoires in COVID-19. Overall study: Sites across the United States, Italy and Spain contributed samples from acute and convalescent COVID-19. In each case, the material was cDNA or gDNA derived from T cells, B-cell-depleted T cells, or PBMCs.

Per the authors' pipeline: Estimated nucleated cell counts came from reference gene primer amplification. TCRdb keeps only in-frame clones here, not all; method: immunoSEQ multiplex PCR. The V and J calls and clone size come from that table; D and trimming were worked out from the DNA. Here the sample spans around 34,000 clones, 83% being singletons. Germline values: CDR1 MGHDK, CDR2 SYGVNS. With 1 base removed from V and 7 bases from J, the gap between germline ends came to 5 bases. The CDR3 covers 13 residues. The chain couples TRBV25-1 to TRBJ1-6; no reliable D call. The sequencing input was peripheral blood. This TCR was recovered from a man aged 50 to 59 with acute or convalescent COVID-19. The CDR3 spells CASSELSNSPLHF. The CDR3 DNA is TGTGCCAGCAGTGAATTGAGCAATTCACCCCTCCACTTT.